These 19 T cell receptor beta chains came from one sample sequenced in a study of T-cell reconstitution after alpha-beta-depleted transplantation in children. Preparation of the TCRbeta library involved a method that used unique molecular identifiers. TCRdb reanalysed the PCR reads using MiXCR and keeps one entry per CDR3 protein. The sample carries roughly 100,000 distinct CDR3 sequences, around 7% recorded once. The source was PBMCs, collected before TCRalphabeta/CD19-depleted stem cell transplant. The source of these receptors is a boy under 10 years old with acute lymphoblastic leukemia, due to receive a stem cell transplant.

This clonotype came up many times. The chain is built from TRBV5-6 and TRBJ2-4; no clear D gene. The V end was cut by 2 bases, the J end by 0 bases, with 12 bases between. The CDR3 runs 16 residues. Germline-derived CDR1 and CDR2 are SGHDT and YYEEEE. Here the CDR3 DNA reads TGTGCCAGCAGCTTCACAGTTCCGCTAGCCAAAAACATTCAGTACTTC. Residues: CASSFTVPLAKNIQYF.

V is TRBV7-9 and J is TRBJ1-6, with TRBD1 as a possible D gene (5 bases). Germline CDR1 SEHNR, CDR2 FQNEAQ (reference sequence). The V end was cut by 5 bases, the J end by 8 bases, with 16 bases between. The CDR3 sequence is 15 residues long. DNA for the CDR3: TGTGCCAGCAGCCCCTCGGGGGGAGATTATTCACCCCTCCACTTT. It specifies CASSPSGGDYSPLHF.

Only a few counts were recorded for this clonotype. This chain joins TRBV21-1 and TRBJ1-2. TRBV21-1 is a recognized pseudogene. The length of the CDR3 is 15 residues. The CDR3 DNA sequence: TGTGCCAGCAGCCCAAAGCAAAGCGCATCCTATGGCTACACCTTC. Its protein is CASSPKQSASYGYTF.

This clonotype occurred many times. CDR3 sequence reads: CAISELPRGGTDTQYF. CDR3 nucleotide sequence: TGTGCCATCAGTGAGTTACCTAGGGGTGGCACAGATACGCAGTATTTT. The V and J genes are TRBV10-3 and TRBJ2-3; D possibly corresponds to TRBD1 (5 bases). The V end was cut by 1 base, the J end by 1 base, with 12 bases between. The CDR3 has 16 amino acids. Germline CDR1 is ENHRY and CDR2 is SYGVKD.

This clonotype was observed many times. The chain carries TRBV20-1 and TRBJ2-7, with 7 bases fitting TRBD2. This CDR3 has 16 amino acids. Germline CDR1 DFQATT, CDR2 SNEGSKA (reference sequence). V dropped 0 bases and J dropped 3; count of bases not matched to a gene: 11. CDR3 sequence (DNA): TGCAGTGCTAGAGATTCGCGGCTAGCGGACGACTACGAGCAGTACTTC. Encoded protein: CSARDSRLADDYEQYF.

The V call is TRBV6-2 or TRBV6-3, the J call TRBJ2-3, with D possibly called TRBD1 or TRBD2 (6 bases each). The length of the CDR3 is 15 residues. V was shortened by 5 bases and J by 2 bases, with 14 bases between the two germline ends. The germline V gene encodes CDR1 MNHEY and CDR2 SVGEGT. CDR3 coding DNA: TGTGCCAGCAGTCCGAAGGGGGGAGCCACAGATACGCAGTATTTT. Translation: CASSPKGGATDTQYF.

J is TRBJ2-1 and V is TRBV2; TRBD2 might be the D (6 bases). Per germline, CDR1 SNHLY and CDR2 FYNNEI. The CDR3 sequence is 18 residues long. CDR3 amino acids: CTICFVQGDGTPDNEQFF. In DNA form, the CDR3 reads TGTACCATCTGTTTTGTCCAGGGAGACGGGACTCCGGACAATGAGCAGTTCTTC.

This clonotype was counted only a few times. This chain links TRBV20-1 with TRBJ1-5, with D perhaps TRBD1 (6 bases). The germline V gene encodes CDR1 DFQATT and CDR2 SNEGSKA (reference sequence). V lost 5 bases, J lost 9 bases, and 20 bases lay in between. CDR3 length equals 14 residues. The CDR3 is CSAGDHRGVGPQHF. The DNA for the CDR3 is TGCAGTGCTGGGGACCATAGGGGGGTCGGGCCCCAGCATTTT.

This clonotype was seen a handful of times. In nucleotides, the CDR3 is TGTGCCAGCTCACCATGGCCACAGGGTTATGGCTACACCTTC. It codes for CASSPWPQGYGYTF. The chain recombines TRBV18 with TRBJ1-2; possible D gene TRBD1, 6 bases. Trimming pared 2 bases from V and 5 bases from J, leaving 12 bases between. From germline, CDR1 is KGHSH and CDR2 LQKENI. The CDR3 has 14 residues.

This clonotype was counted only a few times. The chain combines TRBV27 with TRBJ2-3; 12 bases fit TRBD2. From germline, CDR1 is MNHEY and CDR2 SMNVEV (reference sequence). V shed 3 bases, J shed 4 bases, and the junction held 5 bases outside the gene matches. The CDR3 has 16 residues. For the CDR3, the DNA is TGTGCCAGCAGTTTCCTAGCGGGGGGGTCGGCAGATACGCAGTATTTT. This codes for CASSFLAGGSADTQYF.

This clonotype has a count of ten or more. The chain couples TRBV14 to TRBJ2-5; TRBD1 might be the D (7 bases). Trimming removed 0 bases at V and 2 bases at J, with 10 bases between. The CDR3 extends over 15 amino acids. Germline assignment: CDR1 SGHDN and CDR2 FVKESK. The CDR3 region is CASSQDSGGQETQYF. In DNA, the CDR3 is TGTGCCAGCAGCCAAGATTCAGGGGGGCAAGAGACCCAGTACTTC.

A few counts support this clonotype. The genes are TRBV28 and TRBJ1-3; D remains unclear. CDR1 is MDHEN and CDR2 is SYDVKM in the germline V gene. This CDR3 is 13 amino acids long. The V and J ends lost 8 bases and 4 bases respectively, with 12 bases between them. CDR3 DNA: TGTGCCAGCCTGGGCGGGCTCGGAAACACCATATATTTT. This translates into CASLGGLGNTIYF.

This clonotype has more than one count but fewer than ten. V gene TRBV6-2 or TRBV6-3 combines with J gene TRBJ2-1, with 9 nucleotides matching TRBD2. This CDR3 has 16 residues. V was clipped by 2 bases and J by 3 bases; unmatched bases: 5. From germline, CDR1 is MNHEY and CDR2 SVGEGT. CDR3 in amino acids: CASSYSGTSLYNEQFF. In DNA, the CDR3 is TGTGCCAGCAGTTACAGCGGGACTAGCCTCTACAATGAGCAGTTCTTC.

This clonotype appeared many times. The chain employs TRBV7-6 and TRBJ1-1, with a tentative D call TRBD1 (6 bases). This CDR3 comprises 14 residues. Germline values: CDR1 SGHVS, CDR2 FNYEAQ. Trimming stripped 5 bases from V and 0 bases from J, with 10 bases between. The CDR3 loop is CASSPGQLNTEAFF. The CDR3 coding sequence is TGTGCCAGCAGCCCCGGACAGTTGAACACTGAAGCTTTCTTT.

The genes are TRBV6-1 and TRBJ1-5; maybe TRBD1 (6 bases). CDR3 size: 15 residues. V lost 2 bases to trimming and J lost 4 bases, with 12 bases between them. Germline CDR1 is MNHNS and CDR2 is SASEGT. The CDR3 sequence: CASSESRTANQPQHF. In DNA form, the CDR3 reads TGTGCCAGCAGTGAAAGCAGGACAGCGAATCAGCCCCAGCATTTT.

This clonotype was seen more than once but under ten times. The CDR3 protein is CASSFGAWDEQYF. CDR3 nucleotide sequence: TGTGCCAGCAGCTTTGGGGCTTGGGACGAGCAGTACTTC. V and J are TRBV7-9 and TRBJ2-7; maybe TRBD1 (5 bases). Germline CDR1 and CDR2: SEHNR and FQNEAQ (reference sequence). This CDR3 spans 13 amino acids. V lost 3 bases and J lost 5, with 11 bases in between.

This clonotype was picked up many times. This chain links TRBV3-1 with TRBJ2-7; D unclear. Germline CDR1 is LGHDT and CDR2 is YNNKEL (reference sequence). CDR3 length equals 14 residues. Between the trimmed V and J ends, which lost 1 base and 5 bases, there was a span of 12 bases. CDR3 amino acids: CASSQVSAPDEQYF. CDR3 coding DNA: TGTGCCAGCAGCCAAGTGTCGGCTCCGGACGAGCAGTACTTC.

The rearrangement links TRBV6-4 to TRBJ2-2, with no clear D. Germline V gene lookup returns CDR1 MRHNA and CDR2 SNTAGT. Trimming stripped 4 bases from V and 4 bases from J, with 16 bases between. The CDR3 extends over 16 amino acids. The CDR3 DNA is TGTGCCAGCAGTGCTGTCCCGGGCAAAGGCACCGGGGAGCTGTTTTTT. This translates into CASSAVPGKGTGELFF.

This clonotype was recorded many times. The chain links TRBV9 to TRBJ2-7; D gene ambiguous. Germline assignment: CDR1 SGDLS and CDR2 YYNGEE. The CDR3 spans 15 residues. Deletions cut 0 bases from V and 3 bases from J, with 13 bases between. The CDR3 DNA reads TGTGCCAGCAGCGTAGAAGTCCGTCTTTTCTACGAGCAGTACTTC. It encodes CASSVEVRLFYEQYF.